This T cell receptor beta chain was observed in a study of control samples from healthy donors and cancer patients. Trimming cost V 2 bases and J 5 bases, with 4 bases left between them. CDR3 length: 11 residues. Germline CDR1 reads SEHNR; CDR2 reads FQNEAQ (reference sequence). Measured with immunoSEQ multiplex PCR; TCRdb has only the in-frame clones, and not every one. Altogether tens of thousands of clones are present, roughly 87% being singletons, with the ten largest covering about 4%. The receptor was derived from a woman aged 50 to 60 in good health. The chain is built from TRBV7-9 and TRBJ2-7, with no clear D. The source material was blood. CDR3 coding DNA: TGTGCCAGCAGCTTATACAACGAGCAGTACTTC. Translation gives CASSLYNEQYF.